This entry lists 29 T cell receptor beta chains sequenced from one sample in a study of cytomegalovirus exposure and HLA in healthy donors. Primers included in the PCR were 60 Vbeta and 13 Jbeta primers. The data were produced by immunoSEQ multiplex PCR, yet TCRdb's version contains in-frame clones alone and is incomplete. Of roughly 180,000 clones listed, around 81% were seen once; the top ten hold roughly 2%. The material sequenced was PBMCs. These receptor sequences come from a woman between 18 and 30 years old in good health and CMV-seropositive.

The chain joins TRBV6-1 to TRBJ1-5, with TRBD1 identical over 7 bases. V dropped 10 bases and J dropped 5; count of bases not matched to a gene: 8. CDR3 length: 13 amino acids. Germline-derived CDR1 and CDR2 are MNHNS and SASEGT. The CDR3 nucleotides read TGTGCCACGGACTGGGACAGTTATCAGCCCCAGCATTTT. Protein sequence: CATDWDSYQPQHF.

This chain connects TRBV4-2 to TRBJ1-2, with D perhaps TRBD1 (5 bases). Germline CDR1 and CDR2: LGHNA and YNFKEQ. V was trimmed by 1 base and J by 4 bases, leaving 22 bases between them. The CDR3 is made up of 18 amino acids. The DNA for the CDR3 is TGTGCCAGCAGCCAAGTCGGGGGACGGACGGGATCTGGCTATGGCTACACCTTC. This gives the protein CASSQVGGRTGSGYGYTF.

The gene calls are TRBV19 and TRBJ1-5, with TRBD1 matching over 9 bases. CDR1 is LNHDA and CDR2 is SQIVND in the germline V gene (reference sequence). This CDR3 contains 14 residues. Germline trimming cut 10 bases from V and 4 bases from J; bases unmatched to any gene: 8. The CDR3 region has the DNA TGTGCCACGGAGTTCGGACAGGGGAATCAGCCCCAGCATTTT. Protein product: CATEFGQGNQPQHF.

The table lists this clone with a count of one. This sequence joins TRBV4-1 and TRBJ1-3; 9 bases fit TRBD1. Germline V CDR1 and CDR2: MGHRA, YSYEKL. The CDR3 loop spans 17 amino acids. The V and J ends lost 1 base and 4 bases, in that order; junction bases with no gene match: 8. In nucleotides, the CDR3 is TGCGCCAGCAGCCAAGGACAGGGGGTATCTCTCGGAAACACCATATATTTT. This translates into CASSQGQGVSLGNTIYF.

The chain links TRBV19 to TRBJ2-3, with 14 bases that match TRBD2. The junction had 2 bases not matched to a gene; V was cut back by 1 base and J by 11 bases. Germline V gene data show CDR1 as LNHDA and CDR2 as SQIVND (reference sequence). This CDR3 is 14 amino acids long. This CDR3 is CASSIGGLAGGQYF. The CDR3 DNA follows: TGTGCCAGTAGTATAGGTGGACTAGCGGGGGGGCAGTATTTT.

V is TRBV7-2 and J is TRBJ1-3; 7 bases line up with TRBD1. V lost 4 bases, J lost 5 bases, and 8 bases stayed unmatched. CDR1 and CDR2 (germline): SGHTA, FQGNSA. The CDR3 consists of 15 residues. CDR3 sequence: CASSSQTGRRNTIYF. In DNA form, the CDR3 reads TGTGCCAGCAGCTCCCAGACAGGGAGGAGAAACACCATATATTTT.

The chain carries TRBV28 and TRBJ1-2; D might be TRBD1 (6 bases). The CDR3 is 15 amino acids. Germline V lookup: CDR1 MDHEN, CDR2 SYDVKM. V was clipped by 7 bases and J by 4 bases, with 19 bases between them. As DNA, the CDR3 is TGTGCCAGCAACCAAGATGGGGGACAAAGCTATGGCTACACCTTC. It specifies CASNQDGGQSYGYTF.

The gene calls are TRBV4-1 and TRBJ1-1; weak D call: TRBD1 (6 bases). Germline-derived CDR1 and CDR2 are MGHRA and YSYEKL. Trimming removed 3 bases at V and 6 bases at J, with 17 bases between. The CDR3 spans 15 residues. This CDR3 reads CASSQLFEKGAEAFF. DNA of the CDR3: TGCGCCAGCAGCCAGCTATTTGAAAAGGGGGCTGAAGCTTTCTTT.

The genes are TRBV10-2 and TRBJ1-1, with D possibly TRBD1 on 5 matching bases. V shed 3 bases and J shed 4 bases, with 12 bases lying between them. This CDR3 contains 14 residues. From germline, CDR1 is WSHSY and CDR2 SAAADI. CDR3 protein: CASSDGAGGTEAFF. For the CDR3, the DNA is TGCGCCAGCAGTGATGGGGCCGGGGGCACTGAAGCTTTCTTT.

The chain combines TRBV19 with TRBJ1-1; D ambiguous. Trimming removed 6 bases at V and 7 bases at J, with 9 bases between. Germline CDR1 reads LNHDA; CDR2 reads SQIVND (reference sequence). This CDR3 contains 11 residues. CDR3 sequence: CASRGGIEAFF. The CDR3 bases are TGTGCCAGTAGGGGAGGGATTGAAGCTTTCTTT.

This clone was found a few times. This chain joins TRBV14 and TRBJ2-5, with D possibly being TRBD1 (7 bases). V lost 4 bases and J lost 5, with 20 bases in between. Per the germline V gene, CDR1 is SGHDN and CDR2 is FVKESK. This CDR3 comprises 16 residues. In DNA form, the CDR3 reads TGTGCCAGCAGCCGCCGGGACTTCACCAGGGGGGAGACCCAGTACTTC. Translated, it gives CASSRRDFTRGETQYF.

The chain couples TRBV5-6 to TRBJ2-7; D gene ambiguous. Trimming stripped 5 bases from V and 4 bases from J, with 19 bases between. The CDR3 spans 15 residues. CDR1 is SGHDT and CDR2 is YYEEEE in the germline V gene. CDR3 in DNA: TGTGCCAGCAGTTTCGACACCTCAGATGGTTACGAGCAGTACTTC. It is translated as CASSFDTSDGYEQYF.

The rearrangement links TRBV6-1 to TRBJ2-1; D may be TRBD1 (6 bases). V was pared by 6 bases and J by 9 bases, with 15 bases between. The CDR3 sequence is 13 residues long. The germline gives CDR1 MNHNS, CDR2 SASEGT. CDR3 nucleotide sequence: TGTGCCAGCAGACCAACAGGGAACGGTGAGCAGTTCTTC. It encodes CASRPTGNGEQFF.

The chain recombines TRBV4-1 with TRBJ1-6; D is perhaps TRBD1 (5 bases). This CDR3 has 15 amino acids. Trimming pared 0 bases from V and 7 bases from J, leaving 10 bases between. Per germline, CDR1 MGHRA and CDR2 YSYEKL. The CDR3 region has the DNA TGCGCCAGCAGCCAAGATTCACAGGCGAATTCACCCCTCCACTTT. This translates into CASSQDSQANSPLHF.

This clone was counted once. The chain has TRBV5-6 and TRBJ2-5; TRBD2 matches at 12 bases. The junction had 9 bases not matched to a gene; V was cut back by 0 bases and J by 9 bases. Germline assignment: CDR1 SGHDT and CDR2 YYEEEE. The CDR3 loop spans 16 amino acids. The CDR3 region has the DNA TGTGCCAGCAGCTTGGGACTAGCGGGGGAGGGGAGATCCCAGTACTTC. Translation gives CASSLGLAGEGRSQYF. Based on the CDR3 plus reference TRBV5-6 and TRBJ2-5, the full variable domain is DAGVTQSPTHLIKTRGQQVTLRCSPKSGHDTVSWYQQALGQGPQFIFQYYEEEERQRGNFPDRFSGHQFPNYSSELNVNALLLGDSALYLCASSLGLAGEGRSQYFGPGTRLLVL.

This sequence joins TRBV11-3 and TRBJ2-5; a possible D gene is TRBD2 (6 bases). The V end was cut by 1 base, the J end by 1 base, with 10 bases between. Germline assignment: CDR1 SGHNT and CDR2 YENEEA. This CDR3 is 15 amino acids long. The CDR3 DNA reads as TGTGCCAGCAGCTTAGTGGTCGGGGGCCAAGAGACCCAGTACTTC. The encoded protein is CASSLVVGGQETQYF.

A word on this clone: An end of the junction does not agree with germline; a read error may underlie this. The chain uses TRBV4-1 and TRBJ2-7; TRBD1 aligns across 7 bases. Looked up from germline, CDR1 is MGHRA and CDR2 is YSYEKL. The CDR3 extends over 14 amino acids. The CDR3 spells CASSKDRVGHEQYF. The CDR3 nucleotides read TGCGCCAGCAGCAAAGACAGGGTTGGCCACGAGCAGTACTTC.

The chain couples TRBV19 to TRBJ2-6; D is possibly TRBD1 (6 bases). Germline V gene sequence: CDR1 LNHDA, CDR2 SQIVND (reference sequence). The CDR3 has 14 amino acids. Trimming cost V 9 bases and J 0 bases, with 9 bases left between them. The CDR3 nucleotides are TGTGCCAGGAAGGGGGTCTCTGGGGCCAACGTCCTGACTTTC. Its translation is CARKGVSGANVLTF.

V is TRBV10-1 and J is TRBJ2-2; D gene uncertain. The V gene's germline CDR1 is WNHNN and CDR2 SYGVQD (reference sequence). V was trimmed by 4 bases and J by 6 bases, leaving 9 bases between them. The CDR3 totals 13 residues. This CDR3 is CASSGQVPGELFF. CDR3 nucleotides: TGCGCCAGCAGTGGTCAGGTCCCCGGGGAGCTGTTTTTT.

The CDR3 nucleotides read TGTGCCAGCAGCATGAATCACGTAGTTGGAAACACCATATATTTT. This encodes CASSMNHVVGNTIYF. The chain links TRBV5-6 to TRBJ1-3; D is ambiguous. V was clipped by 4 bases and J by 3 bases, with 14 bases between them. Germline values: CDR1 SGHDT, CDR2 YYEEEE. There are 15 residues in the CDR3.

V usage is TRBV7-9 and J usage is TRBJ1-6; 7 positions match TRBD1. The length of the CDR3 is 14 residues. Looked up from germline, CDR1 is SEHNR and CDR2 is FQNEAQ (reference sequence). V shed 6 bases and J 10 bases; nucleotides not matched to a gene: 9. CDR3: CASSSDREYSPLHF. CDR3 nucleotide sequence: TGTGCCAGCAGTTCCGACAGGGAGTACTCACCCCTCCACTTT.

This clone was detected once. The CDR3 sequence: CASSTGGLKDTEAFF. The CDR3 nucleotides read TGTGCCAGCAGCACCGGGGGGCTTAAGGACACTGAAGCTTTCTTT. The J gene is TRBJ1-1, the V gene TRBV5-4; D possibly corresponds to TRBD1 (6 bases). Germline CDR1 SGHNT, CDR2 YYREEE (reference sequence). The V and J ends lost 4 bases and 3 bases respectively, with 16 bases between them. The CDR3 sequence is 15 residues long.

This clone was observed once. The chain links TRBV11-2 to TRBJ2-2; 8 bases agree with TRBD2. The CDR3 runs 14 residues. CDR1 and CDR2 from the germline V gene are SGHAT and FQNNGV. Losses at the gene ends were 5 bases for V and 6 bases for J; bases not matched to a gene: 5. The CDR3 loop reads CASSVGLAAGELFF. The DNA of the CDR3 is TGTGCCAGCAGCGTAGGACTAGCCGCCGGGGAGCTGTTTTTT.

With respect to this clone: Different DNA sequences within this sample yield the same CDR3. The genes are TRBV5-1 and TRBJ1-3; unclear D gene. Germline V gives CDR1 SGHRS, CDR2 YFSETQ. V was cut by 0 bases and J by 0 bases, with 4 bases left in between. The CDR3 is 14 residues long. The CDR3 DNA is TGCGCCAGCAGCTTGGGTAGCTCTGGAAACACCATATATTTT. Translated: CASSLGSSGNTIYF.

The rearrangement links TRBV7-9 to TRBJ2-1; 7 bases map to TRBD1. From germline, CDR1 is SEHNR and CDR2 FQNEAQ (reference sequence). The CDR3 totals 17 residues. V was clipped by 5 bases and J by 8 bases; unmatched bases: 18. CDR3 nucleotides: TGTGCCAGCAGCCAAGGGGGCTTCTACCGGGGTCAGGATGAGCAGTTCTTC. It codes for CASSQGGFYRGQDEQFF.

J is TRBJ1-2 and V is TRBV29-1; 7 bases line up with TRBD1. The CDR3 loop spans 14 amino acids. The germline CDR1 and CDR2 sequences are SQVTM and ANQGSEA. V lost 3 bases to trimming and J lost 4 bases; unmatched junction nucleotides: 8. The CDR3 nucleotides are TGCAGCGTTGATCCAGGGGGGACCCTCTATGGCTACACCTTC. Amino acid sequence: CSVDPGGTLYGYTF.

Remarks on this clone: The sample has other DNA sequences that encode this CDR3 too. V is TRBV11-2 and J is TRBJ1-5; 8 bases are shared with TRBD1. The CDR3 runs to 15 residues. Trimming took 0 bases from V and 7 from J; bases not matched to a gene: 5. Germline CDR1 SGHAT, CDR2 FQNNGV. The CDR3 here is CASSLEGQGHQPQHF. The CDR3 DNA is TGTGCCAGCAGCTTAGAAGGACAGGGTCACCAGCCCCAGCATTTT.

V gene TRBV4-3 combines with J gene TRBJ1-4, with 8 positions matching TRBD1. Germline V lookup: CDR1 LGHNA, CDR2 YSLEER. This CDR3 is built from 17 residues. V lost 0 bases, J lost 8 bases, and 11 bases stayed unmatched. The CDR3: CASSQEAYQGAREKLFF. The CDR3 DNA reads TGCGCCAGCAGCCAAGAGGCTTACCAGGGGGCGAGAGAAAAACTGTTTTTT.

This clone has a handful of counts. The chain recombines TRBV7-3 with TRBJ2-1; 7 bases agree with TRBD2. V shed 3 bases and J 6 bases; nucleotides not matched to a gene: 5. CDR3 length equals 14 residues. From germline, CDR1 is SGHTA and CDR2 FQGTGA. DNA for the CDR3: TGTGCCAGCAGCTTGACCGGGACTATCAATGAGCAGTTCTTC. Amino acids: CASSLTGTINEQFF.